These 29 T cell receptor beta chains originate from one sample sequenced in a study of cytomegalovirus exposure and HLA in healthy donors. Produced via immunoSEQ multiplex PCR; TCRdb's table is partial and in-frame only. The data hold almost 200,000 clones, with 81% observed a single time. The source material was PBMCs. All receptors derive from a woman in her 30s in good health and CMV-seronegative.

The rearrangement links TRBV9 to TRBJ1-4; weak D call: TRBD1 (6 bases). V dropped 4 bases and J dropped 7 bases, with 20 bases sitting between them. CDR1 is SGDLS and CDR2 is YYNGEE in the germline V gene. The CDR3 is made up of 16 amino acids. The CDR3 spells CASSSSPGGSGEKLFF. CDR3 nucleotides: TGTGCCAGCAGCTCGTCCCCGGGGGGCTCGGGTGAAAAACTGTTTTTT.

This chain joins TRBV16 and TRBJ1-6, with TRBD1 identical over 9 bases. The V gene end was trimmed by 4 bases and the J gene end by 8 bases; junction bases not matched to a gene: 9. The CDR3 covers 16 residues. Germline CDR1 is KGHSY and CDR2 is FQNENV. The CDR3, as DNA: TGTGCCAGCAGCCTTCTCCCGGGACAGGGTGATTCACCCCTCCACTTT. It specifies CASSLLPGQGDSPLHF.

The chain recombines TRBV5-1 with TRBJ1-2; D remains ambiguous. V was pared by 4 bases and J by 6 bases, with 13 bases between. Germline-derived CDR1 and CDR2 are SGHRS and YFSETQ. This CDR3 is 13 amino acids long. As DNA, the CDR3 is TGCGCCAGCAGCAGGAGGGAATCTGATGGCTACACCTTC. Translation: CASSRRESDGYTF.

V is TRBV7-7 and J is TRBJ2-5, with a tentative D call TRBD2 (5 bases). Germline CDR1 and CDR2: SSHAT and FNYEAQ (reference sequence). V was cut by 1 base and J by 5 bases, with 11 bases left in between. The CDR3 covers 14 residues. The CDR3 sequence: CASSLGLPGETQYF. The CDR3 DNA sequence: TGTGCCAGCAGCTTAGGGCTCCCGGGGGAGACCCAGTACTTC.

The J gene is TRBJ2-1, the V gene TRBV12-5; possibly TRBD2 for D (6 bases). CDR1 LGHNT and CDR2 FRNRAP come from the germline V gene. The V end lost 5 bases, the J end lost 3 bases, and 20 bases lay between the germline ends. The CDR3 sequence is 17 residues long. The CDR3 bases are TGTGCTAGTGGTCCCCATCGGGGTAGCGGCGTCTACAATGAGCAGTTCTTC. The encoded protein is CASGPHRGSGVYNEQFF. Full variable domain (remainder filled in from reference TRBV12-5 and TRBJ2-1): DARVTQTPRHKVTEMGQEVTMRCQPILGHNTVFWYRQTMMQGLELLAYFRNRAPLDDSGMPKDRFSAEMPDATLATLKIQPSEPRDSAVYFCASGPHRGSGVYNEQFFGPGTRLTVL.

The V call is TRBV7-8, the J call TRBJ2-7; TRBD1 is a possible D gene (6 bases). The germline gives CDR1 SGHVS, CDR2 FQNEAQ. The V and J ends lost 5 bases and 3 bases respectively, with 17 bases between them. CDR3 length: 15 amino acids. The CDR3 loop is CASSLNRVQVYEQYF. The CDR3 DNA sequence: TGTGCCAGCAGCCTAAACAGGGTTCAAGTCTACGAGCAGTACTTC.

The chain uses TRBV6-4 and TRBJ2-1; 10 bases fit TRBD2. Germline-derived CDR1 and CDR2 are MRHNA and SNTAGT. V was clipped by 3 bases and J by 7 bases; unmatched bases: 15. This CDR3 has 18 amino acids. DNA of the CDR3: TGTGCCAGCAGTGAAAGAGGGACTAGCGCACGTATGGGAAATGAGCAGTTCTTC. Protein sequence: CASSERGTSARMGNEQFF.

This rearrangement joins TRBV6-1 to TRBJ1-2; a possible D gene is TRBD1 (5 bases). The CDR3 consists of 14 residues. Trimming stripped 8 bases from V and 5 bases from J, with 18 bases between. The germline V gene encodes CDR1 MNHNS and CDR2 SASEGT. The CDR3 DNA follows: TGTGCCAGCGCAACTGGTCGGACAACTTATGGCTACACCTTC. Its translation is CASATGRTTYGYTF.

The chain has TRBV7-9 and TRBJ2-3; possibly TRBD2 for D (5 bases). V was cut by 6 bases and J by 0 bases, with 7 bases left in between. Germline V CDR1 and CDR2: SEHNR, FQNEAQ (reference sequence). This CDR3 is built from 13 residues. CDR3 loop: CASRRTSTDTQYF. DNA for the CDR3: TGTGCCAGCAGGCGGACTAGCACAGATACGCAGTATTTT.

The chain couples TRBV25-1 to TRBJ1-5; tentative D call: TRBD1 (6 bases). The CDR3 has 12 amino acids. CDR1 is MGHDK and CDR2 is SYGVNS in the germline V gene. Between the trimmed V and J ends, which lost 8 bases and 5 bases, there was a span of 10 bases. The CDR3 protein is CASQGLDQPQHF. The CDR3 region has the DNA TGTGCCAGCCAGGGGTTAGATCAGCCCCAGCATTTT.

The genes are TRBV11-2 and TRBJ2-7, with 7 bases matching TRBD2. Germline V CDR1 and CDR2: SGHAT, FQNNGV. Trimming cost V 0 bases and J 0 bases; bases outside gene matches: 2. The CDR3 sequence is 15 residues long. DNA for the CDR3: TGTGCCAGCAGCTTAGATCTAGCGGACTCCTACGAGCAGTACTTC. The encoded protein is CASSLDLADSYEQYF.

As DNA, the CDR3 is TGTGCCAGCGAGGTAAGCGGGATCTACGAGCAGTACTTC. Its translation: CASEVSGIYEQYF. This sequence joins TRBV2 and TRBJ2-7; 7 bases agree with TRBD2. The CDR3 extends over 13 amino acids. Germline-derived CDR1 and CDR2 are SNHLY and FYNNEI. J was trimmed by 3 bases and V by 8 bases; bases with no gene match: 7.

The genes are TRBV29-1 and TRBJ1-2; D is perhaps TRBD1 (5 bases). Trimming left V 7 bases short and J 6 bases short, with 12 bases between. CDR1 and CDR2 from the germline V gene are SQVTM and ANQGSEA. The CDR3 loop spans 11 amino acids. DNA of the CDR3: TGCAGCGCCCAATGGGGGGATGGCTACACCTTC. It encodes CSAQWGDGYTF. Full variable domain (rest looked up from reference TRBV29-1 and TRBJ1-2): SAVISQKPSRDICQRGTSLTIQCQVDSQVTMMFWYRQQPGQSLTLIATANQGSEATYESGFVIDKFPISRPNLTFSTLTVSNMSPEDSSIYLCSAQWGDGYTFGSGTRLTVV.

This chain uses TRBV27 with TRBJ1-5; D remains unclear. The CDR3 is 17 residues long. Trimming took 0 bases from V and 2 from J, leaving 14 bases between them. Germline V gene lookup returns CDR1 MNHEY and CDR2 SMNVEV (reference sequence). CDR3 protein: CASSLSPGVTGNQPQHF. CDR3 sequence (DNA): TGTGCCAGCAGTTTATCGCCCGGGGTAACGGGCAATCAGCCCCAGCATTTT.

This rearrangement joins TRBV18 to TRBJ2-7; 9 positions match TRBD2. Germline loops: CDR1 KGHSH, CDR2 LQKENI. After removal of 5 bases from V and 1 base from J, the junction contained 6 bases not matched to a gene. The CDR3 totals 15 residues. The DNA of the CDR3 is TGTGCCAGCTCATCTGAGACTAGCGGATCCTACGAGCAGTACTTC. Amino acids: CASSSETSGSYEQYF.

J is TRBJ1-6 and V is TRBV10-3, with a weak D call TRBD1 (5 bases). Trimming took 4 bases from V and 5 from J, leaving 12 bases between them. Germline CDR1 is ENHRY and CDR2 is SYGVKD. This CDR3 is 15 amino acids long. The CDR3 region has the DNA TGTGCCATCAGTGGCGGGGGGTCCAATAATTCACCCCTCCACTTT. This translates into CAISGGGSNNSPLHF.

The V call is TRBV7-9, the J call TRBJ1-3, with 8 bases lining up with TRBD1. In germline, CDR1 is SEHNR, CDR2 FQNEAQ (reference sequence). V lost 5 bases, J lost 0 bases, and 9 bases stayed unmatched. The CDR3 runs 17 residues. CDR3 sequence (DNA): TGTGCCAGCAGCCCGGGGGACAGGCAAAACTCTGGAAACACCATATATTTT. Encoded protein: CASSPGDRQNSGNTIYF.

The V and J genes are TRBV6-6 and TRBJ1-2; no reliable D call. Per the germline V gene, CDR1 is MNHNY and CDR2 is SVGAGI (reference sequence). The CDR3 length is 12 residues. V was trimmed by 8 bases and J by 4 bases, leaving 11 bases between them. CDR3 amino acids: CASLRGGYGYTF. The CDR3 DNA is TGTGCCAGCCTACGGGGAGGCTATGGCTACACCTTC.

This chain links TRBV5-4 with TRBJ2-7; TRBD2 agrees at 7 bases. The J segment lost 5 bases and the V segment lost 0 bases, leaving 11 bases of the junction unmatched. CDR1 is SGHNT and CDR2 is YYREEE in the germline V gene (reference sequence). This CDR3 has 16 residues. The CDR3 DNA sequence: TGTGCCAGCAGCTTGGGGCCGGGGAGGGGACCTGACGAGCAGTACTTC. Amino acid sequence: CASSLGPGRGPDEQYF.

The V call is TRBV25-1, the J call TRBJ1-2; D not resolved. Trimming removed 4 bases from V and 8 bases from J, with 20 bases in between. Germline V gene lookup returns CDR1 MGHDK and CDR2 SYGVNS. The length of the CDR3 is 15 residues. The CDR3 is CASSGVGWVSRGYTF. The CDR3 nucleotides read TGTGCCAGCAGTGGTGTCGGGTGGGTTTCGCGGGGCTACACCTTC.

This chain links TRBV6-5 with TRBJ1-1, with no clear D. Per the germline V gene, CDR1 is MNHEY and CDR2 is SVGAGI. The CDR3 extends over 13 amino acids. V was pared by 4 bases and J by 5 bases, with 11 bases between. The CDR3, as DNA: TGTGCCAGCAGTTCCGTGAGGAATACTGAAGCTTTCTTT. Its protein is CASSSVRNTEAFF.

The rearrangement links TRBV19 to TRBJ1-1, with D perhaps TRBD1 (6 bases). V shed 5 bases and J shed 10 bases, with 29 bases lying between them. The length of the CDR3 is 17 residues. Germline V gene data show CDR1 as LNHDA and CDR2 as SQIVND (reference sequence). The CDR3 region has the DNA TGTGCCAGTAGTTCCATTCGGGACATCTCGGATCGATGGATAGCTTTCTTT. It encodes CASSSIRDISDRWIAFF. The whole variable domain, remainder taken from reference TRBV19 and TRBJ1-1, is DGGITQSPKYLFRKEGQNVTLSCEQNLNHDAMYWYRQDPGQGLRLIYYSQIVNDFQKGDIAEGYSVSREKKESFPLTVTSAQKNPTAFYLCASSSIRDISDRWIAFFGQGTRLTVV.

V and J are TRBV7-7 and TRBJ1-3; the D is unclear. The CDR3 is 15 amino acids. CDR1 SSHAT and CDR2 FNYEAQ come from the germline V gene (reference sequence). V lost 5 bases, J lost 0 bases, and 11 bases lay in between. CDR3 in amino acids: CASSPSAVSGNTIYF. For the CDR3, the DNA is TGTGCCAGCAGCCCGTCTGCAGTCTCTGGAAACACCATATATTTT. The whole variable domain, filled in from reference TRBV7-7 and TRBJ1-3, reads GAGVSQSPRYKVTKRGQDVTLRCDPISSHATLYWYQQALGQGPEFLTYFNYEAQPDKSGLPSDRFSAERPEGSISTLTIQRTEQRDSAMYRCASSPSAVSGNTIYFGEGSWLTVV.

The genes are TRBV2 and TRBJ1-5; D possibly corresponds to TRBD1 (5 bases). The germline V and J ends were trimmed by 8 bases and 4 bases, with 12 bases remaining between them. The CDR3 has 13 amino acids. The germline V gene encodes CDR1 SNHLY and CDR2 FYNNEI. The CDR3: CASSGGLNQPQHF. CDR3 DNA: TGTGCCAGCTCCGGGGGGTTGAATCAGCCCCAGCATTTT.

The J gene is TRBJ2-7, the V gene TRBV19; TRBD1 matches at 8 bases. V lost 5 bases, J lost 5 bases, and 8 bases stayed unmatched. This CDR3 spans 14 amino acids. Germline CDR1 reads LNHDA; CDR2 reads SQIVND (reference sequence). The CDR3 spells CASSPRTGRNEQYF. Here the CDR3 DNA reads TGTGCCAGTAGTCCCCGGACAGGGAGAAACGAGCAGTACTTC.

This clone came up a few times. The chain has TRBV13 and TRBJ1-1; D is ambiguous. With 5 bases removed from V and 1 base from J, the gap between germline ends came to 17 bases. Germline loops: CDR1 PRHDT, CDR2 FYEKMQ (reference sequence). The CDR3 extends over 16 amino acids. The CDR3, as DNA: TGTGCCAGCAGCCTCCGTATCGAGCAACGGAACACTGAAGCTTTCTTT. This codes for CASSLRIEQRNTEAFF.

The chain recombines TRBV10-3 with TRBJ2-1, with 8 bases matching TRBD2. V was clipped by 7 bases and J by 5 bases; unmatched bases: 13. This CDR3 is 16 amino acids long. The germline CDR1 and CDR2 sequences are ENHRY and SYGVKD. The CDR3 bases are TGTGCCATCAAAGAGCGAGCGGGAGCTTCTGACAATGAGCAGTTCTTC. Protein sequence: CAIKERAGASDNEQFF.

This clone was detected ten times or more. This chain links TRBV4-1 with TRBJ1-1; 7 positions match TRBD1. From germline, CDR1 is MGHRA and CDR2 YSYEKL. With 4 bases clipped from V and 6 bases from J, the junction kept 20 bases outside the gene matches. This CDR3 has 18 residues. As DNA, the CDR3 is TGCGCCAGCAGCCCGCGAGAGGGGGCGGGGGGTATATCAGCTGAAGCTTTCTTT. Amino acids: CASSPREGAGGISAEAFF.

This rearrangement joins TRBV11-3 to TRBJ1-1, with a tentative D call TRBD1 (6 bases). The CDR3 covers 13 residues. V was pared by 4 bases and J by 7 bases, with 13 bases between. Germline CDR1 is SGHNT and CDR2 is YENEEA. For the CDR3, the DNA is TGTGCCAGCAGCTCGAAACAGGGAATTGAAGCTTTCTTT. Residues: CASSSKQGIEAFF.